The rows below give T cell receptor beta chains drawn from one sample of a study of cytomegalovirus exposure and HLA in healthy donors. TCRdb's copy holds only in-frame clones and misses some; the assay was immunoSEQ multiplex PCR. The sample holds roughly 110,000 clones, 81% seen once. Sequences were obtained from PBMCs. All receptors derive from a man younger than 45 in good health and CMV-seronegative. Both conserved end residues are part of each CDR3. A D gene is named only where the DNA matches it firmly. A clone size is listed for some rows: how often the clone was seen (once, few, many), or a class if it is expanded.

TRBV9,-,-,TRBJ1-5,CASSGTGVDQPQHF,TGTGCCAGCAGCGGTACGGGGGTGGATCAGCCCCAGCATTTT
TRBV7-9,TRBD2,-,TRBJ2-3,CASSFQAGGIADTQYF,TGTGCCAGCAGCTTTCAAGCGGGGGGGATCGCAGATACGCAGTATTTT
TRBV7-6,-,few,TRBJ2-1,CASSQRGNEQFF,TGTGCCAGCAGCCAAAGGGGAAATGAGCAGTTCTTC
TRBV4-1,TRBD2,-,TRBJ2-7,CASSLSRGNEQYF,TGCGCCAGCAGCCTTTCGCGGGGGAACGAGCAGTACTTC
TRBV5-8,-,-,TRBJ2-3,CASSLVGRNVNTDTQYF,TGTGCCAGCAGCTTGGTTGGCAGGAACGTGAACACAGATACGCAGTATTTT
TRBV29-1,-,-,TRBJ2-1,CSVEEATQGGQFF,TGCAGCGTTGAAGAAGCTACACAGGGTGGGCAGTTCTTC
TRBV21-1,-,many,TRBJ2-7,CASSKGDRVCYEQYF,TGTGCCAGCAGCAAAGGAGACAGGGTCTGCTACGAGCAGTACTTC
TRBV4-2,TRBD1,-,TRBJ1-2,CASSPNTGAGGFDGYTF,TGTGCCAGCAGCCCAAATACTGGGGCAGGGGGCTTCGATGGCTACACCTTC
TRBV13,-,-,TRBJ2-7,CASSSPGETYEQYF,TGTGCCAGCAGCTCCCCGGGAGAAACCTACGAGCAGTACTTC
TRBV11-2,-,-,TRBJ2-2,CASSPLGSLGTGELFF,TGTGCCAGCAGCCCTTTGGGTAGCCTGGGCACCGGGGAGCTGTTTTTT
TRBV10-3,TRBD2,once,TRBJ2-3,CAISEPDERGGPPDTQYF,TGTGCCATCAGTGAACCCGACGAGCGGGGGGGCCCCCCAGATACGCAGTATTTT
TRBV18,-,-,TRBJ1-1,CASSPRQSNTEAFF,TGTGCCAGCTCACCGAGGCAGTCAAACACTGAAGCTTTCTTT
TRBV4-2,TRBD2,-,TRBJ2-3,CASSQVLAGGPFGTDTQYF,TGTGCCAGCAGCCAAGTACTAGCGGGAGGGCCTTTCGGGACAGATACGCAGTATTTT
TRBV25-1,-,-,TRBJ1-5,CASSEGGNQPQHF,TGTGCCAGCAGTGAAGGAGGCAATCAGCCCCAGCATTTT
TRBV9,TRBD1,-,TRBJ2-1,CASALTGVLNEQFF,TGTGCCAGCGCCCTGACAGGGGTGTTGAATGAGCAGTTCTTC
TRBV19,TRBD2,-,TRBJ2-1,CASTLGLAGGDEQFF,TGTGCCAGTACACTGGGACTAGCGGGGGGTGATGAGCAGTTCTTC
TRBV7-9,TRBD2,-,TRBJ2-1,CASSMTSGGAEEQFF,TGTGCCAGCAGCATGACTAGCGGGGGGGCTGAGGAGCAGTTCTTC
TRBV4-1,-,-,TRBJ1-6,CASSQDLASSYNSPLHF,TGCGCCAGCAGCCAAGATCTCGCCAGCTCCTATAATTCACCCCTCCACTTT
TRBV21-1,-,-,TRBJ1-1,CASCSSPSPPPKMNTEAFF,TGTGCCAGCTGCTCTAGTCCCTCCCCACCCCCTAAAATGAACACTGAAGCTTTCTTT
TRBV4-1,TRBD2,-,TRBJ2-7,CASSLTSGLADPSYEQYF,TGCGCCAGCAGCCTGACTTCGGGACTAGCGGACCCATCCTACGAGCAGTACTTC
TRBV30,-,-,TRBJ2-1,CAWRQGNEQFF,TGTGCCTGGAGACAGGGCAATGAGCAGTTCTTC
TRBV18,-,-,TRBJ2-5,CASSPVTGTRETQYF,TGTGCCAGCTCACCAGTCACAGGGACAAGGGAGACCCAGTACTTC
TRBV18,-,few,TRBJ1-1,CASSPSKNTEAFF,TGTGCCAGCTCACCATCCAAGAACACTGAAGCTTTCTTT
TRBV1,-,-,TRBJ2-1,CTSSRDRGHNEQFF,TGCACCAGCAGCCGAGACAGGGGGCACAATGAGCAGTTCTTC
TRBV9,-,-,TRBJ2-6,CASSVGGSGANVLTF,TGTGCCAGCAGCGTAGGAGGATCTGGGGCCAACGTCCTGACTTTC
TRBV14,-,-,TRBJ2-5,CASSPLGRGQETQYF,TGTGCCAGCAGCCCCCTTGGGCGCGGGCAAGAGACCCAGTACTTC
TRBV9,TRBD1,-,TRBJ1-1,CASSAYRGPGTEAFF,TGTGCCAGCAGCGCGTACAGGGGGCCGGGCACTGAAGCTTTCTTT
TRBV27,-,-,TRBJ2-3,CASSLWGPDTQYF,TGTGCCAGCAGTTTATGGGGGCCAGATACGCAGTATTTT
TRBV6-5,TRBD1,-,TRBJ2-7,CASRPRQGNHEQYF,TGTGCCAGCAGGCCAAGACAGGGTAATCACGAGCAGTACTTC
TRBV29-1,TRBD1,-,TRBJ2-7,CSVEDNTGGAGGYEQYF,TGCAGCGTTGAAGATAACACAGGGGGCGCGGGCGGCTACGAGCAGTACTTC
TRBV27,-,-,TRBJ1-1,CASSFGGATEAFF,TGTGCCAGCAGTTTCGGGGGGGCTACTGAAGCTTTCTTT
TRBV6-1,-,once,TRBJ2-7,CASSFSLGVYEQYF,TGTGCCAGCAGTTTTTCATTAGGGGTCTACGAGCAGTACTTC
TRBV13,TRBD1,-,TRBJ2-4,CASSSAGTGGLQGNIQYF,TGTGCCAGCAGCTCCGCCGGGACAGGGGGCCTTCAGGGAAACATTCAGTACTTC
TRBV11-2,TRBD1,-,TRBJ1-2,CASRPNRGPGYGYTF,TGTGCCAGCAGGCCGAACAGGGGGCCTGGCTATGGCTACACCTTC
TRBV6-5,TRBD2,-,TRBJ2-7,CASSYVVGGTYEQYF,TGTGCCAGCAGTTATGTAGTCGGGGGGACCTACGAGCAGTACTTC
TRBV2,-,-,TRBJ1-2,CASSEASERGGYTF,TGTGCCAGCAGTGAAGCGTCAGAACGCGGTGGCTACACCTTC
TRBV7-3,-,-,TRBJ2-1,CASSFTRREMDEQFF,TGTGCCAGCAGCTTTACTAGAAGAGAAATGGATGAGCAGTTCTTC
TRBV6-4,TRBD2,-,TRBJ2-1,CASSLADASNEQFF,TGTGCCAGCAGTCTAGCGGACGCTTCCAATGAGCAGTTCTTC